Detailed here is one T cell receptor (beta chain). The junction departs from the called germline gene at one end, perhaps through a read error. Germline lookup yields CDR1 SSHAT and CDR2 FNYEAQ (reference sequence). CDR3 length: 15 amino acids. The sample comes from a study of blood T cell repertoires in COVID-19. Background on the study: COVID-19 samples, acute and convalescent, were from the United States, Italy and Spain. Sources were T cells, B-cell-depleted T cells, or PBMCs; the material itself was cDNA or gDNA.

Each exposed participant met a COVID-19 case in the 2 weeks preceding study entry. In the authors' methods: For nucleated cells, counts were estimated from reference gene primer amplification. This table comes from immunoSEQ multiplex PCR, and its TCRdb copy is limited to in-frame clones, with some not included. The V and J calls and clone size come from that table; D and trimming were worked out from the DNA. This sample has 350,000 or so clones, with 85% to 90% found just once. Input material: PBMCs or T cells enriched from blood (not recorded which). This sequence joins TRBV7-7 and TRBJ2-1; D might be TRBD1 (5 bases). The sequence derives from a woman in her 30s who had been exposed to COVID-19. The CDR3 bases are TGTGCTAGCAGCTTAGATAGGGGCGCCGATATTAAGCAGTTCTTC. Its translation is CASSLDRGADIKQFF.